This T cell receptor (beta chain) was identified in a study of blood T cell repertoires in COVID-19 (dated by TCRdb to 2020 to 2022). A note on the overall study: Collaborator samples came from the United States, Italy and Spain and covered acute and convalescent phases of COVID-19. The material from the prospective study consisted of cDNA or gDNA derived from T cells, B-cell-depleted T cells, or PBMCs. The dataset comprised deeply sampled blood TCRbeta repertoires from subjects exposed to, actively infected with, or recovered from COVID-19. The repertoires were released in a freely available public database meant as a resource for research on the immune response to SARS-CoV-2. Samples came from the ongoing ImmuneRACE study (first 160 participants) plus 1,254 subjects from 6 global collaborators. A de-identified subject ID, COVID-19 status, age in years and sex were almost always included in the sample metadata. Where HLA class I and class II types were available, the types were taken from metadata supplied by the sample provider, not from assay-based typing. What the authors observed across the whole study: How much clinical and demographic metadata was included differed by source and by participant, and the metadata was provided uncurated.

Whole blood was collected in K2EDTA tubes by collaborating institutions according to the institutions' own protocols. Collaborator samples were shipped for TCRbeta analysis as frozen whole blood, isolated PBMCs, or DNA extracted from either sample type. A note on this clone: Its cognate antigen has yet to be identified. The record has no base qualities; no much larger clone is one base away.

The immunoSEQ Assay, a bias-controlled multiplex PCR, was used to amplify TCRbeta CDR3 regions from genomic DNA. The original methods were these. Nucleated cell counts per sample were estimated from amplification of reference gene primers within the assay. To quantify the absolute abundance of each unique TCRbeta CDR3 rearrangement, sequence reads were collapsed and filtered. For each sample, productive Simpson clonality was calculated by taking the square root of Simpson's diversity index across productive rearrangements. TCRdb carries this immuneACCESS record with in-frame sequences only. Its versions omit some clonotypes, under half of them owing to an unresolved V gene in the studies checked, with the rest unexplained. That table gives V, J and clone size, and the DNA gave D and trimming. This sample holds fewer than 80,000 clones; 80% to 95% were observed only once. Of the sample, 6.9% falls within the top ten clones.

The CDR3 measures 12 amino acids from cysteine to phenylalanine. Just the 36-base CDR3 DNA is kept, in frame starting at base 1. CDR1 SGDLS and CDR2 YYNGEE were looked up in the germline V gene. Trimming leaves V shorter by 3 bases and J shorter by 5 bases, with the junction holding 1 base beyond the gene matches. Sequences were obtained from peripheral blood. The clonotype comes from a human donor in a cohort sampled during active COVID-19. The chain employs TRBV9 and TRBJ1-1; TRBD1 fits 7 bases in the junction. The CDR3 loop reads CASSAGGTEAFF. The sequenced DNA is TGTGCCAGCAGCGCAGGGGGAACTGAAGCTTTCTTT.